The 27 T cell receptor beta chains presented below share a single source sample, sequenced in a study of tumor and adjacent non-tumor tissue in lung cancer listed by TCRdb under 2018. Bulk unsorted tissue served as the source for RNA extraction, and RNA quality was assessed using a NanoDrop ND-1000 and an Agilent 2100. Libraries were built with multiplex PCR. Sequencer: Illumina HiSeq 2500. TCRbeta libraries were constructed through three rounds of nested PCR with primers (Table S4) according to protocols adapted from ARM-PCR. The raw public data were reprocessed by TCRdb itself: fastp quality trimming at Q25, MiXCR clonotype calling, in-frame beta chains only. Every entry covers one CDR3 protein and lists the most common genes and DNA from its rows. The sample records approximately 100,000 distinct CDR3 sequences, roughly 77% of which are singletons. The top ten hold around 37% of the sample. The specimen sequenced was lung tumor tissue. These receptors all come from a woman aged 55-75 years with non-small cell lung cancer.

Points on this clonotype: This may arise from a read error, as a much more abundant clone is one base away. This chain joins TRBV28 and TRBJ2-7; weak D call: TRBD1 (6 bases). The CDR3 totals 14 residues. Per germline, CDR1 MDHEN and CDR2 SYDVKM. V was shortened by 3 bases and J by 3 bases, with 12 bases between the two germline ends. The CDR3 region is CASSFSQGNYEQYF. The CDR3 DNA is TGTGCCAGCAGTTTTTCTCAGGGGAACTACGAGCAGTACTTC.

On this clonotype: One junction end disagrees with the germline gene, perhaps due to a read error. The gene calls are TRBV29-1 and TRBJ1-5; tentatively, D is TRBD1 (5 bases). CDR1 is SQVTM and CDR2 is ANQGSEA in the germline V gene. The length of the CDR3 is 14 residues. The CDR3 DNA reads TGCAGCGTCCTCCCGGGGCAGGCCAAAGGACCCCAGCAGTTT. It codes for CSVLPGQAKGPQQF. Full variable domain (rest looked up from reference TRBV29-1 and TRBJ1-5): SAVISQKPSRDICQRGTSLTIQCQVDSQVTMMFWYRQQPGQSLTLIATANQGSEATYESGFVIDKFPISRPNLTFSTLTVSNMSPEDSSIYLCSVLPGQAKGPQQFGDGTRLSIL.

As concerns this clonotype: The junction and the germline gene differ at one end; a read error may be behind it. The rearrangement joins TRBV11-2 to TRBJ2-2; 7 nucleotides line up with TRBD1. There are 16 residues in the CDR3. Germline V CDR1 and CDR2: SGHAT, FQNNGV. In DNA form, the CDR3 reads TGTGCCAACAGCTTAGTATTGGCGGCGCACACAGGGGAGCTATTTTTT. It translates to CANSLVLAAHTGELFF. Using reference TRBV11-2 and TRBJ2-2 for the parts outside the CDR3, the full variable domain is EAGVAQSPRYKIIEKRQSVAFWCNPISGHATLYWYQQILGQGPKLLIQFQNNGVVDDSQLPKDRFSAERLKGVDSTLKIQPAKLEDSAVYLCANSLVLAAHTGELFFGEGSRLTVL.

This clonotype was seen only once. Its ends do not fully match the called genes, so a read error is possible. The chain couples TRBV20-1 to TRBJ2-1; 7 bases agree with TRBD2. Germline CDR1 is DFQATT and CDR2 is SNEGSKA (reference sequence). This CDR3 has 16 amino acids. The CDR3 spells CCAGPLGTGRDDEQFF. As DNA, the CDR3 is TGCTGTGCTGGACCCCTGGGAACGGGGAGGGACGATGAGCAGTTCTTC.

A note on this clonotype: It may be a read error: a sequence one base away is much more abundant. The chain uses TRBV7-9 and TRBJ2-7; TRBD1 matches at 9 bases. V lost 7 bases, J lost 5 bases, and 9 bases stayed unmatched. The germline V gene has CDR1 SEHNR and CDR2 FQNEAQ (reference sequence). This CDR3 is 14 amino acids long. Written as DNA, the CDR3 is TGTGCCAGCAACTCCCGGGACAGGGTCCACGAGCAGTACTTC. This sequence encodes CASNSRDRVHEQYF.

This clonotype was seen a single time. This chain connects TRBV12-3 or TRBV12-4 to TRBJ2-1, with a tentative D call TRBD2 (7 bases). There are 16 residues in the CDR3. V was cut by 7 bases and J by 4 bases, with 20 bases left in between. The CDR3 DNA reads as TGTGCCAGCAATTCAAATGGACGGGGGGCGTACAATGAGCAGTTCTTC. It encodes CASNSNGRGAYNEQFF.

This clonotype was seen once. Germline and junction disagree at one end, which may indicate a read error. This chain connects TRBV6-1 to TRBJ1-4, with a weak D call TRBD1 (5 bases). This CDR3 comprises 16 residues. CDR1 and CDR2 from the germline V gene are MNHNS and SASEGT. As DNA, the CDR3 is TGTGCCATCAGTTCGCCGGGGGAGCATGCTAATGAAAAACTGTTTTTT. It translates to CAISSPGEHANEKLFF.

This clonotype was seen repeatedly, ten times or more. The rearrangement joins TRBV6-5 to TRBJ1-6; possible D gene TRBD1, 5 bases. Trimming left V 6 bases short and J 10 bases short, with 22 bases between. Per the germline V gene, CDR1 is MNHEY and CDR2 is SVGAGI. This CDR3 is built from 16 residues. The DNA of the CDR3 is TGTGCCAGCAGCCTTTCGGGACTAGCTTCAGGCTCACCCCTCCACTTT. Translating gives CASSLSGLASGSPLHF.

The rearrangement joins TRBV11-1 to TRBJ2-2, with 12 bases fitting TRBD2. The ends lost 5 bases at V and 12 bases at J; junction bases unmatched: 16. The CDR3 has 17 amino acids. Germline V CDR1 and CDR2: SGHAT, FQDESV (reference sequence). CDR3 DNA: TGTGCCAGCAGCCCGCGACTAGCGGGAGAATCCATCAGGAAGCTGTTTTTT. Translation: CASSPRLAGESIRKLFF.

Notes on this clonotype: The conserved closing phenylalanine or tryptophan is absent in this CDR3, likely reflecting a read error. This chain joins TRBV11-1 and TRBJ1-1; D unclear. This CDR3 has 16 residues. Germline-derived CDR1 and CDR2 are SGHAT and FQDESV (reference sequence). CDR3 bases: TGTGCCAGCAGTTTAGTGGGAGCTATCCCGAACACTGAAGCTTTCTCT. Translation gives CASSLVGAIPNTEAFS.

This clonotype was detected many times. This chain connects TRBV6-2 or TRBV6-3 to TRBJ2-3; perhaps TRBD2 as D (5 bases). The CDR3 is 14 amino acids. V lost 5 bases, J lost 5 bases, and 14 bases lay in between. Per germline, CDR1 MNHEY and CDR2 SVGEGT. The CDR3 nucleotides read TGTGCCAGCAGTGAGAGGGTAGGCGGAGATACGCAGTATTTT. It translates to CASSERVGGDTQYF.

This chain connects TRBV6-1 to TRBJ2-1; D is ambiguous. CDR1 MNHNS and CDR2 SASEGT come from the germline V gene. The CDR3 has 14 amino acids. The ends were cut back, 3 bases at V and 13 bases at J, with 19 bases in the middle. CDR3 DNA sequence: TGTGCCAGCAGTGATCGGCTAGAACGGAATGGCCAGTTCTTC. Encoded protein: CASSDRLERNGQFF.

Note on this clonotype: At one end, the junction sequence differs from germline, possibly due to a read error. V is TRBV11-1 and J is TRBJ1-2; maybe TRBD1 (6 bases). The CDR3 contains 14 residues. Germline V lookup: CDR1 SGHAT, CDR2 FQDESV (reference sequence). The CDR3 protein is CANSPQGPLHDYTF. CDR3 nucleotide sequence: TGTGCCAACAGCCCACAGGGCCCGCTCCATGACTACACCTTC.

This clonotype was detected a few times. In DNA, the CDR3 is TGTGCCAGCAGCTTGGATGTAAGCTCCTACGAGCAGTACTTC. Encoded protein: CASSLDVSSYEQYF. The chain joins TRBV5-4 to TRBJ2-7; D call uncertain. Germline V gene lookup returns CDR1 SGHNT and CDR2 YYREEE (reference sequence). This CDR3 has 14 residues. Trimming removed 0 bases at V and 0 bases at J, with 7 bases between.

As to this clonotype: This clone may be a read error of a much larger clone one base away. The chain uses TRBV6-5 and TRBJ2-5, with TRBD2 matching 13 bases. Germline V lookup: CDR1 MNHEY, CDR2 SVGAGI. After removal of 7 bases from V and 1 base from J, the junction contained 6 bases not matched to a gene. The CDR3 runs 16 residues. CDR3 nucleotides: TGTGCCAGCACCCAGGGACTAGCGGGACCCCAAGAGACCCAGTACTTC. Its protein product is CASTQGLAGPQETQYF.

Only a few counts were recorded for this clonotype. This CDR3 reads CASSSQGTPNEKLFF. In DNA form, the CDR3 reads TGTGCCAGCAGCTCACAGGGAACTCCTAATGAAAAACTGTTTTTT. This sequence joins TRBV7-2 and TRBJ1-4; tentative D call: TRBD1 (6 bases). Trimming shortened V by 4 bases and J by 3 bases, and 12 bases separated the two germline ends. This CDR3 is 15 amino acids long. Germline CDR1 and CDR2: SGHTA and FQGNSA.

V is TRBV4-3 and J is TRBJ1-4; the D gene is possibly TRBD1 (5 bases). The germline CDR1 and CDR2 sequences are LGHNA and YSLEER. Trimming shortened V by 4 bases and J by 10 bases, and 19 bases separated the two germline ends. This CDR3 has 15 residues. The CDR3 reads CASSRTGAGDLKLFF. In nucleotides, the CDR3 is TGCGCCAGCAGCCGAACCGGGGCAGGCGATTTAAAACTGTTTTTT.

As concerns this clonotype: One end of the junction varies from germline; a read error may be responsible. The rearrangement joins TRBV12-3 or TRBV12-4 to TRBJ2-7, with D unclear. The length of the CDR3 is 14 residues. For the CDR3, the DNA is TGTGCCAGGAGTTGGCGTGGGTCTCTCAACGTGCAGTACTTC. Residues: CARSWRGSLNVQYF.

Concerning this clonotype: Since the CDR3 does not end with the conserved phenylalanine or tryptophan, this likely comes from a read error. This chain joins TRBV6-1 and TRBJ1-4; no clear D gene. This CDR3 region has 15 residues. In germline, CDR1 is MNHNS, CDR2 SASEGT. The CDR3 is CANSMDSATNEKLFV. CDR3 sequence (DNA): TGTGCCAACAGTATGGACTCGGCAACTAATGAAAAACTGTTTGTT.

The V call is TRBV6-5, the J call TRBJ1-5; D is unresolved. The J call is doubtful: the DNA matches TRBJ2-3 better. This CDR3 spans 12 amino acids. CDR1 MNHEY and CDR2 SVGAGI come from the germline V gene. CDR3: CASSYSVQPQYF. In DNA form, the CDR3 reads TGTGCCAGCAGTTACTCGGTTCAGCCCCAGTATTTT.

On this clonotype itself: A junction boundary mismatches the germline segment, possibly from a read error. V and J are TRBV11-2 and TRBJ2-2, with 7 positions matching TRBD2. The CDR3 loop spans 16 amino acids. The germline V gene encodes CDR1 SGHAT and CDR2 FQNNGV. The CDR3 protein is CPSSLVLAAHSGVLLF. The CDR3 DNA reads as TGTCCCAGCAGCTTAGTATTGGCGGCGCACAGCGGGGTGCTGTTATTT.

The V and J genes are TRBV6-2 or TRBV6-3 and TRBJ1-1; 9 bases match TRBD1. CDR1 and CDR2 from the germline V gene are MNHEY and SVGEGT. The ends lost 8 bases at V and 12 bases at J; junction bases unmatched: 13. The length of the CDR3 is 13 residues. CDR3 sequence (DNA): TGTGCCAGCGCGGACAGGGGTAACACTGCAACTTTCTTT. It translates to CASADRGNTATFF.

V is TRBV9 and J is TRBJ2-3, with 7 bases fitting TRBD2. Trimming at V came to 4 bases and at J to 1 base, leaving 6 bases not matched to a gene. In germline, CDR1 is SGDLS, CDR2 YYNGEE. CDR3 length: 15 residues. CDR3 loop: CASSRLAFGTDTQYF. The CDR3 DNA is TGTGCCAGCAGCAGACTAGCTTTCGGCACAGATACGCAGTATTTT.

Points on this clonotype: One base away lies a much larger clone, so this may be a sequencing read error. V gene TRBV10-3 combines with J gene TRBJ2-7, with D perhaps matching TRBD1 (5 bases). Per the germline V gene, CDR1 is ENHRY and CDR2 is SYGVKD. There are 15 residues in the CDR3. Trimming took 3 bases from V and 7 from J, leaving 19 bases between them. This CDR3 reads CAISEVVGQGGEQYF. CDR3 coding DNA: TGTGCCATCAGTGAAGTAGTTGGGCAGGGCGGTGAGCAGTACTTC.

A remark on this clonotype: A much larger clone differs by one base, so this may be a read error. The chain carries TRBV5-6 and TRBJ1-6; possibly TRBD1 for D (6 bases). Germline CDR1 reads SGHDT; CDR2 reads YYEEEE. The V end was cut by 5 bases, the J end by 3 bases, with 18 bases between. This CDR3 contains 17 residues. Here the CDR3 reads CASRLRAGVYYNSPLHF. The CDR3 DNA sequence: TGTGCCAGCAGATTGAGGGCAGGGGTCTACTATAATTCACCCCTCCACTTT.

This clonotype appeared many times. The rearrangement uses TRBV5-1 and TRBJ2-7, with 7 bases lining up with TRBD1. Trimming took 0 bases from V and 3 from J; bases not matched to a gene: 6. Germline V gene sequence: CDR1 SGHRS, CDR2 YFSETQ. The CDR3 sequence is 15 residues long. The CDR3 sequence: CASSLEQGRIYEQYF. The CDR3 nucleotides read TGCGCCAGCAGCTTGGAACAGGGGCGGATCTACGAGCAGTACTTC.

A remark on this clonotype: At one end, the junction sequence differs from germline, possibly due to a read error. The chain has TRBV4-3 and TRBJ2-3, with D possibly matching TRBD2 (5 bases). The CDR3 covers 17 residues. Germline V CDR1 and CDR2: LGHNA, YSLEER. For the CDR3, the DNA is TGCGACAGCAGCCAAGACCCCCCCGGGATAAGCATAGATACGCAGTATTTT. Its protein product is CDSSQDPPGISIDTQYF.